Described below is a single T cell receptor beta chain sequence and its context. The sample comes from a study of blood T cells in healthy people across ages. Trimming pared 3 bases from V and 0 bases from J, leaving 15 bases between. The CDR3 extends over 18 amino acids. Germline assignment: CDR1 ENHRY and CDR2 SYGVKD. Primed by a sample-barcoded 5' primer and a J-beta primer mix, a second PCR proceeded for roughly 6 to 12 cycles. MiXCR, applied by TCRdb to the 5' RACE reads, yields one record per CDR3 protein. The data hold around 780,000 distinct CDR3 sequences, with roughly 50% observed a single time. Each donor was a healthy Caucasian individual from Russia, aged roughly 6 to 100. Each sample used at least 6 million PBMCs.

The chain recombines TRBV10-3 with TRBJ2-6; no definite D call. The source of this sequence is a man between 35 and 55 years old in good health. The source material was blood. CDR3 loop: CAISEPGRESSGANVLTF. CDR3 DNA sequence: TGTGCCATCAGTGAACCTGGTCGCGAGAGCTCTGGGGCCAACGTCCTGACTTTC.